Reported below is one T cell receptor beta chain. Its antigen is unknown. Profiling relied on immunoSEQ multiplex PCR, and the TCRdb table lists in-frame clones only, not all of them. The sample lists about 15,000 clones; roughly 87% were seen once. Germline trimming cut 0 bases from V and 4 bases from J; bases unmatched to any gene: 5. This CDR3 has 16 amino acids. Germline CDR1 and CDR2: ENHRY and SYGVKD. These data are taken from a study of T cells in tumors after PD-1 blockade. Study details: Some patients also took daily vismodegib 150 mg during anti-PD-1 treatment. Points from the study as a whole: Some novel exhausted tumor clones appeared in pre-treatment blood, suggesting peripheral recruitment.

Genomic DNA template from tumor biopsies or peripheral blood, roughly 616 ng to 6,004 ng input. The V call is TRBV10-3, the J call TRBJ2-2; 7 nucleotides match TRBD1. Specimen: PBMCs, collected after anti-PD-1 treatment. This clonotype originated in a human donor with basal cell carcinoma. CDR3: CAISESDRAGTGELFF. CDR3 nucleotide sequence: TGTGCCATCAGTGAGTCAGACAGGGCGGGCACCGGGGAGCTGTTTTTT.